These 17 T cell receptor beta chains share one sample of origin, sequenced in a study of neurological immune-mediated disorders. Each CDR3 protein gets one entry after TCRdb re-called the 5' RACE reads with MiXCR. The top ten clones hold under 4.5% of a sample with under 60,000 distinct CDR3 sequences, roughly 15% of them seen once. Sequencing was done on a sample of PBMCs. The receptor source for this set is a man between 60 and 75 years old in good health.

This clonotype has only one observation. The chain uses TRBV2 and TRBJ1-2; D is unresolved. The CDR3 runs 13 residues. The germline V gene has CDR1 SNHLY and CDR2 FYNNEI. Trimming removed 6 bases at V and 0 bases at J, with 8 bases between. Written as DNA, the CDR3 is TGTGCCAGCAGGCCAACTTCTAACTATGGCTACACCTTC. Translating gives CASRPTSNYGYTF.

This clonotype was counted ten times or more. V is TRBV9 and J is TRBJ2-7, with D possibly TRBD1 on 5 matching bases. The CDR3 sequence is 15 residues long. V dropped 0 bases and J dropped 0 bases, with 10 bases sitting between them. Per the germline V gene, CDR1 is SGDLS and CDR2 is YYNGEE. CDR3 coding DNA: TGTGCCAGCAGCGTAGCGGGTCAGGGCTCCTACGAGCAGTACTTC. As protein: CASSVAGQGSYEQYF.

Many counts were recorded for this clonotype. The chain combines TRBV29-1 with TRBJ2-3; 10 bases map to TRBD2. Germline CDR1 SQVTM, CDR2 ANQGSEA. V lost 5 bases, J lost 0 bases, and 5 bases stayed unmatched. This CDR3 has 15 residues. Written as DNA, the CDR3 is TGCAGCGTTTTTCTAGCGGGAGCCAGCACAGATACGCAGTATTTT. Translated, it gives CSVFLAGASTDTQYF.

This clonotype was detected many times. The V call is TRBV5-1, the J call TRBJ2-2, with D perhaps assigned TRBD1 or TRBD2 (5 bases each). The CDR3 length is 13 residues. V was shortened by 3 bases and J by 5 bases, with 8 bases between the two germline ends. Germline lookup yields CDR1 SGHRS and CDR2 YFSETQ. Here the CDR3 DNA reads TGCGCCAGCAGCTGGTGGGGGACCGGGGAGCTGTTTTTT. It codes for CASSWWGTGELFF. The full variable domain, rest sourced from reference TRBV5-1 and TRBJ2-2, is KAGVTQTPRYLIKTRGQQVTLSCSPISGHRSVSWYQQTPGQGLQFLFEYFSETQRNKGNFPGRFSGRQFSNSRSEMNVSTLELGDSALYLCASSWWGTGELFFGEGSRLTVL.

This clonotype was counted ten times or more. DNA for the CDR3: TGTGCCATCAGTGAGTCAGGTAATGAGCAGTTCTTC. Amino acid sequence: CAISESGNEQFF. V is TRBV10-3 and J is TRBJ2-1; D is undetermined. Trimming cost V 0 bases and J 7 bases, with 4 bases left between them. The CDR3 extends over 12 amino acids. Looked up from germline, CDR1 is ENHRY and CDR2 is SYGVKD.

This clonotype has a count of ten or more. This chain joins TRBV27 and TRBJ2-1, with D tentatively TRBD2 (6 bases). V was shortened by 8 bases and J by 2 bases, with 13 bases between the two germline ends. CDR1 and CDR2 from the germline V gene are MNHEY and SMNVEV (reference sequence). The CDR3 has 14 amino acids. DNA for the CDR3: TGTGCCAGCCGCGGACGGGGGACCTACAATGAGCAGTTCTTC. This codes for CASRGRGTYNEQFF.

Ten or more counts support this clonotype. The chain links TRBV7-8 to TRBJ2-1; 7 bases map to TRBD2. V lost 2 bases to trimming and J lost 5 bases; unmatched junction nucleotides: 3. The CDR3 totals 14 residues. Germline V lookup: CDR1 SGHVS, CDR2 FQNEAQ. The CDR3 here is CASSLWTRNNEQFF. CDR3 sequence (DNA): TGTGCCAGCAGCTTATGGACTAGGAACAATGAGCAGTTCTTC.

In its sample, this clonotype was seen many times. The rearrangement uses TRBV6-2 or TRBV6-3 and TRBJ2-2, with a weak D call TRBD1 (5 bases). This CDR3 region has 13 residues. The V end lost 8 bases, the J end lost 2 bases, and 9 bases lay between the germline ends. CDR1 and CDR2 (germline): MNHEY, SVGEGT. DNA for the CDR3: TGTGCCAGCTGCAGGGTTAACACCGGGGAGCTGTTTTTT. Protein: CASCRVNTGELFF.

Many counts were recorded for this clonotype. The rearrangement uses TRBV7-9 and TRBJ2-7, with 11 bases identical to TRBD2. The CDR3 totals 15 residues. The V and J ends lost 11 bases and 0 bases, in that order; junction bases with no gene match: 9. Germline CDR1 SEHNR, CDR2 FQNEAQ (reference sequence). The CDR3 sequence: CASRKGTSGSYEQYF. Here the CDR3 DNA reads TGTGCCTCGCGGAAAGGGACTAGCGGCTCCTACGAGCAGTACTTC.

The chain recombines TRBV28 with TRBJ2-7, with 8 nucleotides matching TRBD2. The CDR3 runs to 16 residues. J lost 1 base, V lost 3 bases, and 8 bases had no gene match. Germline V gives CDR1 MDHEN, CDR2 SYDVKM. Here the CDR3 reads CASSFSLAGLSYEQYF. In DNA, the CDR3 is TGTGCCAGCAGTTTTAGTCTAGCGGGTTTGTCCTACGAGCAGTACTTC.

This clonotype was counted at least ten times. This chain joins TRBV6-6 and TRBJ1-5; possibly TRBD1 for D (5 bases). CDR1 and CDR2 (germline): MNHNY, SVGAGI (reference sequence). V lost 7 bases and J 2 bases, leaving 9 bases between the germline ends. CDR3 length equals 13 residues. This chain's CDR3 is CASTTGGNQPQHF. In DNA, the CDR3 is TGTGCCAGCACAACGGGGGGCAATCAGCCCCAGCATTTT.

This clonotype was detected many times. This chain links TRBV18 with TRBJ2-7; D call uncertain. This CDR3 contains 14 residues. V lost 0 bases and J 1 base, leaving 7 bases between the germline ends. Germline V gene data show CDR1 as KGHSH and CDR2 as LQKENI. Written as DNA, the CDR3 is TGTGCCAGCTCACCACCGGTAAATTCCTACGAGCAGTACTTC. The encoded protein is CASSPPVNSYEQYF.

In this sample, this clonotype turned up many times. The chain links TRBV7-2 to TRBJ2-5; TRBD2 agrees at 7 bases. The V and J ends lost 5 bases and 4 bases, in that order; junction bases with no gene match: 7. This CDR3 comprises 14 residues. The V gene's germline CDR1 is SGHTA and CDR2 FQGNSA. CDR3 nucleotides: TGTGCCAGCAGCCCATTTCCGGGAGGAGAGACCCAGTACTTC. This codes for CASSPFPGGETQYF.

This clonotype has ten or more counts. The V and J genes are TRBV20-1 and TRBJ1-4, with unresolved D. Germline V gene sequence: CDR1 DFQATT, CDR2 SNEGSKA (reference sequence). The V end lost 1 base, the J end lost 8 bases, and 8 bases lay between the germline ends. CDR3 length: 12 amino acids. The CDR3 here is CSARVRSEKLFF. CDR3 coding DNA: TGCAGTGCTAGAGTCAGGTCGGAAAAACTGTTTTTT.

This clonotype has ten or more counts. This chain links TRBV28 with TRBJ2-3; possible D gene TRBD2, 7 bases. Deletions cut 6 bases from V and 3 bases from J, with 16 bases between. CDR1 is MDHEN and CDR2 is SYDVKM in the germline V gene. There are 15 residues in the CDR3. The CDR3 loop is CASRQWGGGTDTQYF. Here the CDR3 DNA reads TGTGCCAGCAGGCAATGGGGAGGGGGAACAGATACGCAGTATTTT.

This clonotype came up many times. J is TRBJ2-5 and V is TRBV4-3; D remains ambiguous. V shed 0 bases and J shed 4 bases, with 9 bases lying between them. The CDR3 has 14 residues. From germline, CDR1 is LGHNA and CDR2 YSLEER. CDR3 residues: CASSQDVGGETQYF. The CDR3 region has the DNA TGCGCCAGCAGCCAAGACGTGGGTGGAGAGACCCAGTACTTC.

Points on this clonotype: This may be a read error: a much more frequent sequence differs by one nucleotide. The rearrangement joins TRBV20-1 to TRBJ2-3, with D uncertain. The CDR3 sequence is 16 residues long. Germline V gives CDR1 DFQATT, CDR2 SNEGSKA (reference sequence). Trimming removed 0 bases at V and 0 bases at J, with 13 bases between. The CDR3 is CSARDHGSSSTDTQYF. The CDR3 DNA reads TGCAGTGCTAGAGATCACGGCAGTTCTAGCACAGATACGCAGTATTTT.